These 15 T cell receptor beta chains share one sample of origin, sequenced in a study of cytomegalovirus exposure and HLA in healthy donors (TCRdb year 2017). Library preparation employed the immunoSEQ multiplex PCR assay. The multiplex PCR relied on a mix of 60 forward primers for TCR Vbeta segments and 13 reverse primers for TCR Jbeta segments. TCRdb re-hosts the immuneACCESS table, in-frame sequences only. Its copies lack some clones; in the studies checked, an unresolved V gene accounts for under half of them, and the cause for the rest is not known. For this sample there are some 180,000 clones; 65% to 85% appear just once. The top ten hold 2.9% of the sample. Sequenced sample: PBMCs. Receptor source: a woman aged 25 to 45 in good health and CMV-seronegative.

This chain joins TRBV7-7 and TRBJ2-7; 7 nucleotides match TRBD2. The CDR3 contains 15 residues. V was clipped by 0 bases and J by 4 bases; unmatched bases: 6. The germline gives CDR1 SSHAT, CDR2 FNYEAQ (reference sequence). DNA for the CDR3: TGTGCCAGCAGCTTAGCTGCGGGAGTTGTATACGAGCAGTACTTC. Translating it yields CASSLAAGVVYEQYF.

This chain uses TRBV19 with TRBJ2-5; 7 positions match TRBD1. The germline V gene encodes CDR1 LNHDA and CDR2 SQIVND (reference sequence). V lost 3 bases to trimming and J lost 1 base; unmatched junction nucleotides: 8. The CDR3 loop spans 16 amino acids. The CDR3 DNA follows: TGTGCCAGTAGTATGCGAGACAGGGCTACCCAAGAGACCCAGTACTTC. Translation gives CASSMRDRATQETQYF.

This chain joins TRBV16 and TRBJ2-2; D uncertain. Trimming removed 2 bases from V and 5 bases from J, with 9 bases in between. The CDR3 has 14 amino acids. Germline CDR1 is KGHSY and CDR2 is FQNENV. CDR3 residues: CASSQLDDTGELFF. The DNA for the CDR3 is TGTGCCAGCAGCCAACTAGATGATACCGGGGAGCTGTTTTTT.

The chain links TRBV7-8 to TRBJ1-5; 7 bases align to TRBD1. Germline V gene data show CDR1 as SGHVS and CDR2 as FQNEAQ. This CDR3 spans 16 amino acids. The V and J ends lost 2 bases and 7 bases, in that order; junction bases with no gene match: 11. The CDR3 loop is CASSLPGQRARQPQHF. The CDR3 DNA sequence: TGTGCCAGCAGCTTACCGGGACAGCGGGCGAGACAGCCCCAGCATTTT.

The genes are TRBV4-2 and TRBJ2-5, with TRBD2 as a possible D gene (5 bases). Germline CDR1 LGHNA, CDR2 YNFKEQ. CDR3 length equals 14 residues. V lost 4 bases and J lost 5, with 14 bases in between. The CDR3 DNA reads TGTGCCAGCAGCCTTAGCGCAACCCGGGAGACCCAGTACTTC. Residues: CASSLSATRETQYF.

CDR3 bases: TGTGCCAGCAGGGGGGACTTATCCTACGAGCAGTACTTC. It translates to CASRGDLSYEQYF. The chain has TRBV2 and TRBJ2-7, with a tentative D call TRBD2 (6 bases). V was trimmed by 6 bases and J by 1 base, leaving 10 bases between them. This CDR3 is built from 13 residues. CDR1 is SNHLY and CDR2 is FYNNEI in the germline V gene.

The J gene is TRBJ1-2, the V gene TRBV19, with no clear D. Germline CDR1 and CDR2: LNHDA and SQIVND (reference sequence). The CDR3 sequence is 12 residues long. With 7 bases removed from V and 3 bases from J, the gap between germline ends came to 9 bases. The CDR3 nucleotides are TGTGCCAGTAATGGGCAGGACTATGGCTACACCTTC. It codes for CASNGQDYGYTF.

The chain is built from TRBV25-1 and TRBJ1-5; D not certain. The CDR3 loop spans 16 amino acids. With 1 base removed from V and 4 bases from J, the gap between germline ends came to 14 bases. In germline, CDR1 is MGHDK, CDR2 SYGVNS. The CDR3 spells CASSESGGTDNQPQHF. CDR3 sequence (DNA): TGTGCCAGCAGTGAATCTGGCGGAACGGATAATCAGCCCCAGCATTTT.

This sequence joins TRBV5-5 and TRBJ2-6, with TRBD1 matching over 7 bases. The CDR3 is made up of 16 amino acids. After removal of 0 bases from V and 2 bases from J, the junction contained 2 bases not matched to a gene. Germline lookup yields CDR1 SGHKS and CDR2 YYEKEE (reference sequence). CDR3 protein: CASSLAQGAGANVLTF. Here the CDR3 DNA reads TGTGCCAGCAGCTTGGCCCAGGGGGCTGGGGCCAACGTCCTGACTTTC.

This chain uses TRBV19 with TRBJ2-3; D is ambiguous. Looked up from germline, CDR1 is LNHDA and CDR2 is SQIVND (reference sequence). Trimming took 4 bases from V and 1 from J, leaving 6 bases between them. The CDR3 totals 13 residues. The CDR3 nucleotides are TGTGCCAGTAGTACCCTAGGCACAGATACGCAGTATTTT. It yields the protein CASSTLGTDTQYF.

This chain connects TRBV7-9 to TRBJ2-3, with D hard to call. Per the germline V gene, CDR1 is SEHNR and CDR2 is FQNEAQ (reference sequence). The CDR3 sequence is 14 residues long. Deletions cut 2 bases from V and 2 bases from J, with 8 bases between. The CDR3 is CASSLYRNTDTQYF. CDR3 DNA: TGTGCCAGCAGCTTATACAGAAACACAGATACGCAGTATTTT.

This clone was recorded once. The chain employs TRBV27 and TRBJ2-3; TRBD2 matches 10 bases. CDR1 and CDR2 (germline): MNHEY, SMNVEV (reference sequence). This CDR3 region has 17 residues. Unmatched junction bases numbered 10, after V lost 7 bases and J lost 0 bases. The DNA of the CDR3 is TGTGCCAGCAAAATTCGCGTAGCGGGGGGCAGCACAGATACGCAGTATTTT. It is translated as CASKIRVAGGSTDTQYF.

The gene calls are TRBV5-8 and TRBJ2-7, with D tentatively TRBD2 (6 bases). The CDR3 is 14 amino acids. CDR1 is SGHTS, CDR2 YDEGEE, per germline. V shed 4 bases and J shed 3 bases, with 14 bases lying between them. This CDR3 is CASSQGRGYYEQYF. As DNA, the CDR3 is TGTGCCAGCAGCCAGGGCCGGGGGTACTACGAGCAGTACTTC.

In this sample, this clone turned up many times. V and J are TRBV6-5 and TRBJ2-2; 8 positions match TRBD2. The CDR3 consists of 14 residues. From germline, CDR1 is MNHEY and CDR2 SVGAGI. The ends lost 6 bases at V and 4 bases at J; junction bases unmatched: 4. The CDR3 nucleotides read TGTGCCAGCAGCCCTGGGACTAGCACCGGGGAGCTGTTTTTT. This gives the protein CASSPGTSTGELFF.

This CDR3 is CASRSGGNQPQHF. CDR3 in DNA: TGTGCCAGCAGATCCGGAGGCAATCAGCCCCAGCATTTT. J is TRBJ1-5 and V is TRBV6-5; D gene ambiguous. Between the trimmed V and J ends, which lost 6 bases and 2 bases, there was a span of 8 bases. The CDR3 loop spans 13 amino acids. Germline V CDR1 and CDR2: MNHEY, SVGAGI.